Following are 26 T cell receptor beta chains from one sample sequenced in a study of blood T cell repertoires in COVID-19. The protocol was immunoSEQ multiplex PCR, while the TCRdb copy is restricted to in-frame clones and leaves out a portion. The sample carries fewer than 250,000 clones, roughly 85% recorded once. Material: PBMCs or T cells enriched from blood (not recorded which). The source is a woman aged 50 to 60 with acute COVID-19.

This sequence joins TRBV9 and TRBJ2-1; TRBD1 matches 7 bases. Trimming took 3 bases from V and 8 from J; bases not matched to a gene: 8. CDR3 size: 14 residues. CDR1 is SGDLS and CDR2 is YYNGEE in the germline V gene. CDR3 sequence: CASSGRDSGDEQFF. The CDR3 DNA sequence: TGTGCCAGCAGCGGCCGGGACAGTGGCGATGAGCAGTTCTTC.

The rearrangement links TRBV30 to TRBJ1-5; D is possibly TRBD1 (5 bases). Trimming cost V 4 bases and J 3 bases, with 10 bases left between them. This CDR3 has 13 amino acids. Germline loops: CDR1 GTSNPN, CDR2 SVGIG (reference sequence). CDR3 residues: CAWTDSLNQPQHF. The CDR3 DNA reads TGTGCCTGGACCGACAGCCTCAATCAGCCCCAGCATTTT.

The chain links TRBV19 to TRBJ2-2; D perhaps matches TRBD1 (6 bases). Deletions cut 0 bases from V and 5 bases from J, with 7 bases between. The CDR3 has 14 residues. The V gene's germline CDR1 is LNHDA and CDR2 SQIVND (reference sequence). CDR3 in amino acids: CASSIEGATGELFF. The CDR3 DNA follows: TGTGCCAGTAGTATAGAGGGGGCAACCGGGGAGCTGTTTTTT.

The chain employs TRBV5-1 and TRBJ2-7; 7 positions agree with TRBD2. Germline values: CDR1 SGHRS, CDR2 YFSETQ. The CDR3 has 12 residues. The V and J ends lost 4 bases and 3 bases, in that order; junction bases with no gene match: 1. CDR3 coding DNA: TGCGCCAGCAGCCGGGAGGACTACGAGCAGTACTTC. Protein product: CASSREDYEQYF.

This clone was counted only a few times. The rearrangement links TRBV11-3 to TRBJ2-1, with D possibly being TRBD1 (6 bases). The V gene lost 1 base and the J gene lost 5 bases, with 15 bases spanning the gap. This CDR3 is built from 16 residues. From germline, CDR1 is SGHNT and CDR2 YENEEA. The CDR3 bases are TGTGCCAGCAGCTTAGCGGGCAGGGGTACCCACAATGAGCAGTTCTTC. Amino acid sequence: CASSLAGRGTHNEQFF.

Points on this clone: Other DNA variants within this sample encode the same CDR3. This chain joins TRBV2 and TRBJ2-7; D unclear. Germline assignment: CDR1 SNHLY and CDR2 FYNNEI. V lost 6 bases, J lost 4 bases, and 7 bases lay in between. This CDR3 is 11 amino acids long. The CDR3 is CASRGEYEQYF. In DNA form, the CDR3 reads TGTGCCAGCAGGGGCGAGTACGAGCAGTACTTC.

The rearrangement joins TRBV29-1 to TRBJ1-1; D is possibly TRBD1 (6 bases). Trimming pared 6 bases from V and 3 bases from J, leaving 14 bases between. CDR3 size: 13 residues. Germline V CDR1 and CDR2: SQVTM, ANQGSEA. CDR3: CSVAQGRDTEAFF. In DNA form, the CDR3 reads TGCAGCGTAGCACAGGGTCGTGACACTGAAGCTTTCTTT.

This clone was counted once. CDR3 bases: TGTGCCAGCAGTGAATTCAGGGCCGCAACTAATGAAAAACTGTTTTTT. Its protein is CASSEFRAATNEKLFF. The chain links TRBV25-1 to TRBJ1-4, with D perhaps TRBD1 (5 bases). CDR1 is MGHDK and CDR2 is SYGVNS in the germline V gene. Trimming removed 1 base at V and 0 bases at J, with 9 bases between. The CDR3 loop spans 16 amino acids.

The chain has TRBV5-1 and TRBJ1-4; TRBD1 matches 8 bases. Losses at the gene ends were 0 bases for V and 7 bases for J; bases not matched to a gene: 8. The CDR3 runs 16 residues. The germline V gene encodes CDR1 SGHRS and CDR2 YFSETQ. CDR3 residues: CASSLVSGQGTEKLFF. The CDR3, as DNA: TGCGCCAGCAGCTTGGTGTCAGGACAGGGAACTGAAAAACTGTTTTTT.

A few counts support this clone. The J gene is TRBJ2-3, the V gene TRBV19; D unresolved. The CDR3 is made up of 14 amino acids. Germline-derived CDR1 and CDR2 are LNHDA and SQIVND (reference sequence). With 7 bases removed from V and 2 bases from J, the gap between germline ends came to 13 bases. CDR3 amino acids: CASNYGVDTDTQYF. Here the CDR3 DNA reads TGTGCCAGTAATTATGGAGTCGACACAGATACGCAGTATTTT.

The V call is TRBV29-1, the J call TRBJ2-7; TRBD1 matches 10 bases. Trimming at V came to 6 bases and at J to 3 bases, leaving 2 bases not matched to a gene. CDR3 length: 12 amino acids. Germline V gives CDR1 SQVTM, CDR2 ANQGSEA. The CDR3 coding sequence is TGCAGCGTCAGGACAGGGGGCTACGAGCAGTACTTC. As protein: CSVRTGGYEQYF.

CDR3 coding DNA: TGCGCCAGCAGCGAGGGGACAGAGACTAACTATGGCTACACCTTC. Translating gives CASSEGTETNYGYTF. The chain couples TRBV4-3 to TRBJ1-2, with 7 nucleotides matching TRBD1. The CDR3 sequence is 15 residues long. Germline V lookup: CDR1 LGHNA, CDR2 YSLEER. V lost 5 bases and J lost 0; bases outside the gene matches: 6.

This chain connects TRBV19 to TRBJ2-3; a weak D match, TRBD2 (6 bases). Trimming left V 5 bases short and J 4 bases short, with 19 bases between. Germline lookup yields CDR1 LNHDA and CDR2 SQIVND (reference sequence). CDR3 size: 16 residues. The CDR3 coding sequence is TGTGCCAGTAGTTTAATCGGTTCGGGGGTAGCAGATACGCAGTATTTT. It encodes CASSLIGSGVADTQYF.

The chain is built from TRBV19 and TRBJ1-1, with D hard to call. Trimming removed 5 bases at V and 3 bases at J, with 13 bases between. The CDR3 has 14 residues. CDR1 is LNHDA and CDR2 is SQIVND in the germline V gene (reference sequence). In nucleotides, the CDR3 is TGTGCCAGTAGTCCACGCCCCGCAGACACTGAAGCTTTCTTT. Its protein is CASSPRPADTEAFF.

The count of this clone is one. V is TRBV5-1 and J is TRBJ1-2; 12 positions match TRBD1. The CDR3 covers 15 residues. CDR1 is SGHRS, CDR2 YFSETQ, per germline. V shed 3 bases, J shed 0 bases, and the junction held 0 bases outside the gene matches. In DNA form, the CDR3 reads TGCGCCAGCAGCTGGGACAGGGGGCCTAACTATGGCTACACCTTC. Protein product: CASSWDRGPNYGYTF.

J is TRBJ1-1 and V is TRBV18; D gene uncertain. V was cut by 5 bases and J by 1 base, with 11 bases left in between. Looked up from germline, CDR1 is KGHSH and CDR2 is LQKENI. The CDR3 contains 14 residues. CDR3 sequence reads: CASSDPRRNTEAFF. The CDR3 coding sequence is TGTGCCAGCTCAGACCCCCGGAGGAACACTGAAGCTTTCTTT.

The V gene is TRBV10-1, the J gene TRBJ1-1; TRBD1 matches 7 bases. The germline V gene has CDR1 WNHNN and CDR2 SYGVQD (reference sequence). After removal of 6 bases from V and 1 base from J, the junction contained 5 bases not matched to a gene. CDR3 size: 14 residues. As DNA, the CDR3 is TGCGCCAGCAGGGCCGGGACAGCGAACACTGAAGCTTTCTTT. This encodes CASRAGTANTEAFF.

The rearrangement joins TRBV10-3 to TRBJ2-1, with unresolved D. Germline-derived CDR1 and CDR2 are ENHRY and SYGVKD. There are 14 residues in the CDR3. The ends were cut back, 7 bases at V and 0 bases at J, with 10 bases in the middle. CDR3 amino acids: CAITRESSYNEQFF. The CDR3 DNA reads as TGTGCCATCACCCGAGAGAGCTCCTACAATGAGCAGTTCTTC.

With respect to this clone: The junction differs from germline at one of its ends, possibly a read error. This chain links TRBV7-7 with TRBJ2-3; 13 bases line up with TRBD2. The CDR3 spans 16 residues. CDR1 is SSHAT, CDR2 FNYEAQ, per germline (reference sequence). The CDR3 coding sequence is TGTGCTAGCAGCCGTGGGACTAGCGGGGATGCAGATACGCAGTATTTT. Translating it yields CASSRGTSGDADTQYF. The full variable domain, in which reference TRBV7-7 and TRBJ2-3 provide the parts outside the CDR3, is GAGVSQSPRYKVTKRGQDVTLRCDPISSHATLYWYQQALGQGPEFLTYFNYEAQPDKSGLPSDRFSAERPEGSISTLTIQRTEQRDSAMYRCASSRGTSGDADTQYFGPGTRLTVL.

In this sample, this clone turned up a few times. The germline gene is not matched at one end of the junction; a read error may be the cause. The chain couples TRBV7-9 to TRBJ2-2; no definite D call. CDR3 length equals 14 residues. Germline lookup yields CDR1 SEHNR and CDR2 FQNEAQ (reference sequence). CDR3 nucleotide sequence: TGCGCCACCCCCCACCCGTATAGCACCGGGGAGCTGTTTTTT. It encodes CATPHPYSTGELFF. Complete variable domain (other parts from reference TRBV7-9 and TRBJ2-2): DTGVSQNPRHKITKRGQNVTFRCDPISEHNRLYWYRQTLGQGPEFLTYFQNEAQLEKSRLLSDRFSAERPKGSFSTLEIQRTEQGDSAMYLCATPHPYSTGELFFGEGSRLTVL.

The chain has TRBV10-2 and TRBJ1-2; TRBD1 matches at 8 bases. Trimming at V came to 6 bases and at J to 4 bases, leaving 4 bases not matched to a gene. Germline V gene sequence: CDR1 WSHSY, CDR2 SAAADI. There are 13 residues in the CDR3. CDR3 residues: CASSTTGVYGYTF. DNA of the CDR3: TGCGCCAGCAGCACGACAGGGGTCTATGGCTACACCTTC.

The genes are TRBV7-2 and TRBJ1-4; 7 nucleotides align to TRBD1. The trim removed 1 base at V and 7 bases at J, leaving 9 bases unmatched. Germline CDR1 SGHTA, CDR2 FQGNSA. The length of the CDR3 is 16 residues. The CDR3 region is CASSLDRQGLTEKLFF. CDR3 nucleotide sequence: TGTGCCAGCAGCTTAGATCGACAGGGTTTAACTGAAAAACTGTTTTTT. The variable domain in full, with the rest retrieved from reference TRBV7-2 and TRBJ1-4, is GAGVSQSPSNKVTEKGKDVELRCDPISGHTALYWYRQSLGQGLEFLIYFQGNSAPDKSGLPSDRFSAERTGGSVSTLTIQRTQQEDSAVYLCASSLDRQGLTEKLFFGSGTQLSVL.

The V call is TRBV27, the J call TRBJ1-4; a possible D gene is TRBD1 (5 bases). CDR3 length: 15 residues. V lost 1 base to trimming and J lost 8 bases, with 14 bases between them. Germline V gene lookup returns CDR1 MNHEY and CDR2 SMNVEV (reference sequence). This chain's CDR3 is CASSLLGGEGEKLFF. The CDR3 nucleotides are TGTGCCAGCAGTTTATTAGGCGGGGAGGGGGAAAAACTGTTTTTT. The whole variable domain, filled in from reference TRBV27 and TRBJ1-4, reads EAQVTQNPRYLITVTGKKLTVTCSQNMNHEYMSWYRQDPGLGLRQIYYSMNVEVTDKGDVPEGYKVSRKEKRNFPLILESPSPNQTSLYFCASSLLGGEGEKLFFGSGTQLSVL.

The chain employs TRBV18 and TRBJ1-1; D gene unclear. Germline values: CDR1 KGHSH, CDR2 LQKENI. CDR3 size: 14 residues. V was trimmed by 3 bases and J by 0 bases, leaving 8 bases between them. CDR3 coding DNA: TGTGCCAGCTCACCGACGGACTTGAACACTGAAGCTTTCTTT. It encodes CASSPTDLNTEAFF.

The table lists this clone with a count of one. V is TRBV4-2 and J is TRBJ2-5; TRBD2 matches at 9 bases. Germline CDR1 reads LGHNA; CDR2 reads YNFKEQ. With V trimmed by 1 base and J by 4 bases, 7 bases remained unmatched. The CDR3 loop spans 16 amino acids. In DNA, the CDR3 is TGTGCCAGCAGCCAAGGGGTAGCGGGGGTCGGAGAGACCCAGTACTTC. It translates to CASSQGVAGVGETQYF.

The chain employs TRBV4-3 and TRBJ1-2; maybe TRBD1 (5 bases). Trimming stripped 6 bases from V and 4 bases from J, with 18 bases between. CDR3 size: 15 residues. Germline CDR1 and CDR2: LGHNA and YSLEER. CDR3 region: CASSQRGLGSYGYTF. In DNA form, the CDR3 reads TGCGCCAGCAGTCAAAGGGGACTAGGAAGCTATGGCTACACCTTC.